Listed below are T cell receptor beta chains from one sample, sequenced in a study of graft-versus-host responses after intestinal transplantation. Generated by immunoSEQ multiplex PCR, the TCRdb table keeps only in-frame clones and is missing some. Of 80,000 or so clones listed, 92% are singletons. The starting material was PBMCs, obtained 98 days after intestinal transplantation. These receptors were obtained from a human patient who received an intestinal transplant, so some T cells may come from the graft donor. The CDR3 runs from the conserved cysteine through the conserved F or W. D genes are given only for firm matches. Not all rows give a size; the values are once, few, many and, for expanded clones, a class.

CDR3aa: CASSLGRGAGTDTQYF
CDR3nt: TGCGCCAGCAGCTTGGGGCGGGGGGCTGGCACAGATACGCAGTATTTT
v_gene: TRBV5-1
abundance: NA
d_gene: TRBD2
j_gene: TRBJ2-3

CDR3aa: CASSPGGPADTQYF
CDR3nt: TGTGCCAGCAGCCCGGGGGGGCCAGCCGATACGCAGTATTTT
v_gene: TRBV11-2
abundance: once
d_gene: TRBD2
j_gene: TRBJ2-3

CDR3aa: CSVVDSSSYEQYF
CDR3nt: TGCAGCGTCGTGGACAGCAGCTCCTACGAGCAGTACTTC
v_gene: TRBV29-1
abundance: NA
d_gene: NA
j_gene: TRBJ2-7

CDR3aa: CASSLEGQTFFEQYF
CDR3nt: TGTGCCAGCAGTCTAGAGGGACAGACCTTTTTCGAGCAGTACTTC
v_gene: TRBV28
abundance: once
d_gene: TRBD1
j_gene: TRBJ2-7

CDR3aa: CAISHLKRGGPHTQYF
CDR3nt: TGTGCCATCAGTCACCTCAAGCGGGGGGGACCGCATACGCAGTATTTT
v_gene: TRBV10-3
abundance: NA
d_gene: TRBD2
j_gene: TRBJ2-3

CDR3aa: CASSVVGTGAWSTEAFF
CDR3nt: TGTGCCAGCAGCGTAGTTGGGACAGGGGCCTGGAGCACTGAAGCTTTCTTT
v_gene: TRBV9
abundance: NA
d_gene: TRBD1
j_gene: TRBJ1-1

CDR3aa: CASSIFGGQETQYF
CDR3nt: TGTGCCAGTAGTATATTTGGGGGCCAAGAGACCCAGTACTTC
v_gene: TRBV19
abundance: NA
d_gene: NA
j_gene: TRBJ2-5

CDR3aa: CASSYGTRGVGEQYF
CDR3nt: TGTGCCAGCAGTTACGGGACTAGGGGAGTCGGCGAGCAGTACTTC
v_gene: TRBV6-6
abundance: NA
d_gene: TRBD2
j_gene: TRBJ2-7

CDR3aa: CASSLGLGLEAFF
CDR3nt: TGTGCCAGCAGCTTAGGACTCGGGCTTGAAGCTTTCTTT
v_gene: TRBV7-2
abundance: NA
d_gene: NA
j_gene: TRBJ1-1

CDR3aa: CASSLGGAGEQYF
CDR3nt: TGTGCCAGCAGTTTAGGCGGGGCTGGCGAGCAGTACTTC
v_gene: TRBV28
abundance: NA
d_gene: NA
j_gene: TRBJ2-7

CDR3aa: CASSSGQEIYEQYF
CDR3nt: TGTGCCAGCAGCTCCGGACAGGAAATCTACGAGCAGTACTTC
v_gene: TRBV28
abundance: NA
d_gene: TRBD1
j_gene: TRBJ2-7

CDR3aa: CASSLTWTTSGRPTDTQYF
CDR3nt: TGTGCCAGCAGCTTAACTTGGACCACTAGCGGGAGACCCACAGATACGCAGTATTTT
v_gene: TRBV7-3
abundance: NA
d_gene: TRBD2
j_gene: TRBJ2-3

CDR3aa: CASSSRTGNEQFF
CDR3nt: TGTGCCAGCAGTTCCCGGACTGGGAATGAGCAGTTCTTC
v_gene: TRBV27
abundance: NA
d_gene: NA
j_gene: TRBJ2-1

CDR3aa: CASRLAGGGNEQFF
CDR3nt: TGTGCCAGCAGGCTAGCGGGAGGAGGGAATGAGCAGTTCTTC
v_gene: TRBV7-2
abundance: NA
d_gene: TRBD2
j_gene: TRBJ2-1

CDR3aa: CASSLVSSGGYYEQYF
CDR3nt: TGCGCCAGCAGCTTGGTATCAAGCGGGGGTTACTACGAGCAGTACTTC
v_gene: TRBV5-1
abundance: NA
d_gene: TRBD2
j_gene: TRBJ2-7

CDR3aa: CASSFQREPTGELFF
CDR3nt: TGTGCCAGCAGCTTCCAACGGGAACCCACCGGGGAGCTGTTTTTT
v_gene: TRBV7-9
abundance: NA
d_gene: NA
j_gene: TRBJ2-2

CDR3aa: CASREQPQHF
CDR3nt: TGTGCCAGCAGGGAGCAGCCCCAGCATTTT
v_gene: TRBV6-5
abundance: once
d_gene: NA
j_gene: TRBJ1-5

CDR3aa: CASSESNSGAKNIQYF
CDR3nt: TGCGCCAGCAGTGAGTCTAACTCTGGGGCCAAAAACATTCAGTACTTC
v_gene: TRBV10-1
abundance: NA
d_gene: NA
j_gene: TRBJ2-4

CDR3aa: CATSGSRWGAGEKLFF
CDR3nt: TGTGCCACCAGCGGGTCCAGATGGGGGGCAGGTGAAAAACTGTTTTTT
v_gene: TRBV15
abundance: NA
d_gene: NA
j_gene: TRBJ1-4

CDR3aa: CASSQVSLAGEKTDTQYF
CDR3nt: TGCGCCAGCAGCCAAGTGTCCCTAGCGGGAGAGAAGACAGATACGCAGTATTTT
v_gene: TRBV4-1
abundance: NA
d_gene: TRBD2
j_gene: TRBJ2-3

CDR3aa: CASSQSGATGELFF
CDR3nt: TGTGCCAGCAGCCAATCGGGAGCGACCGGGGAGCTGTTTTTT
v_gene: TRBV4-1
abundance: NA
d_gene: NA
j_gene: TRBJ2-2

CDR3aa: CASSYSQDPQETQYF
CDR3nt: TGTGCCAGCAGTTACTCGCAGGACCCCCAAGAGACCCAGTACTTC
v_gene: TRBV6-5
abundance: NA
d_gene: NA
j_gene: TRBJ2-5

CDR3aa: CASSLVGSGRANEQFF
CDR3nt: TGTGCCAGCAGTTTGGTTGGAAGCGGGAGGGCCAATGAGCAGTTCTTC
v_gene: TRBV6-5
abundance: NA
d_gene: TRBD2
j_gene: TRBJ2-1

CDR3aa: CASSQLPGRLGNTIYF
CDR3nt: TGCGCCAGCAGCCAACTCCCGGGCCGCTTAGGAAACACCATATATTTT
v_gene: TRBV4-1
abundance: NA
d_gene: NA
j_gene: TRBJ1-3

CDR3aa: CASSIGRKAFF
CDR3nt: TGTGCCAGTAGTATTGGACGGAAAGCTTTCTTT
v_gene: TRBV19
abundance: once
d_gene: NA
j_gene: TRBJ1-1

CDR3aa: CASSQDRGSYSTDTQYF
CDR3nt: TGCGCCAGCAGCCAAGATAGAGGCTCTTATAGCACAGATACGCAGTATTTT
v_gene: TRBV4-1
abundance: once
d_gene: NA
j_gene: TRBJ2-3

CDR3aa: CASSPGNSINQPQHF
CDR3nt: TGTGCCAGTAGTCCTGGGAACAGTATAAATCAGCCCCAGCATTTT
v_gene: TRBV19
abundance: once
d_gene: NA
j_gene: TRBJ1-5

CDR3aa: CASSLGTTYNEQFF
CDR3nt: TGTGCCAGCAGCTTAGGGACTACATACAATGAGCAGTTCTTC
v_gene: TRBV11-1
abundance: NA
d_gene: NA
j_gene: TRBJ2-1

CDR3aa: CASSVETSGSFDEQFF
CDR3nt: TGTGCCAGCAGCGTAGAAACTAGCGGGAGTTTCGATGAGCAGTTCTTC
v_gene: TRBV9
abundance: NA
d_gene: TRBD2
j_gene: TRBJ2-1

CDR3aa: CASSLRAGSFYEQYF
CDR3nt: TGTGCCAGCAGCTTGAGGGCAGGGAGTTTCTACGAGCAGTACTTC
v_gene: TRBV5-4
abundance: NA
d_gene: NA
j_gene: TRBJ2-7

CDR3aa: CASSPDGPDGQPQHF
CDR3nt: TGCGCCAGCAGCCCGGACGGCCCGGACGGGCAGCCCCAGCATTTT
v_gene: TRBV5-1
abundance: NA
d_gene: NA
j_gene: TRBJ1-5

CDR3aa: CAISPQASSNQPQHF
CDR3nt: TGTGCCATCAGTCCCCAGGCGAGTAGCAATCAGCCCCAGCATTTT
v_gene: TRBV10-3
abundance: NA
d_gene: NA
j_gene: TRBJ1-5

CDR3aa: CASSDPAGQGDEQFF
CDR3nt: TGCGCCAGCAGTGACCCAGCAGGGCAGGGAGATGAGCAGTTCTTC
v_gene: TRBV10-1
abundance: NA
d_gene: NA
j_gene: TRBJ2-1